What follows describes a single T cell receptor (beta chain). As yet, its antigen is unknown. Germline is not matched at one junction end, which may reflect a read error. The sample comes from a study of identical twins. Study findings and constraints: High-abundance cord blood beta clonotypes had fewer insertions; memory repertoires showed none. Low generation probability was overrepresented in out-of-frame alpha sequences shared by twins.

Healthy Caucasian donors formed the entire cohort. Template switching created a universal primer site, and the cDNA included unique molecular identifiers. TCRdb re-called the 5' RACE reads through MiXCR, storing one row per CDR3 protein. This table holds more than 1.5 million distinct CDR3 sequences, about 32% found once. The CDR3 runs to 18 residues. CDR1 and CDR2 (germline): DFQATT, SNEGSKA (reference sequence). The sample was cord blood. The chain combines TRBV20-1 with TRBJ2-6; 7 bases agree with TRBD1. The source is a newborn girl in good health. This chain's CDR3 is CSARGALQGYSGANVPTF. In DNA form, the CDR3 reads TGCAGTGCTAGAGGCGCCCTACAGGGGTACTCTGGGGCCAACGTCCCGACTTTC.